This T cell receptor beta chain was profiled in a study of T cells in Graves' hyperthyroidism and ophthalmopathy. Overall study findings and caveats: In validation, the model predicted ophthalmopathy. These predictions came a median approximately 6.5 months before onset. Ophthalmopathy and stable hyperthyroidism were separated by a 13 V-J model. Most expanded thyroid clonotypes above 0.001 also appeared in blood.

Amplification of TCR beta CDR3 regions was performed using RNA transcripts as template. RT-PCR in the first round (using the HTBI primer set) targeted the TCR CDR3. TCRdb re-analysed the multiplex PCR reads in MiXCR, keeping a single row per CDR3 protein. This sample has approximately 610,000 distinct CDR3 sequences, with approximately 15% found just once. A word on this clonotype: Its target is not known.

CDR3 length: 13 amino acids. J lost 0 bases, V lost 4 bases, and 2 bases had no gene match. Germline loops: CDR1 GTSNPN, CDR2 SVGIG (reference sequence). PBMCs were derived from more than 8 ml fresh peripheral blood. The clonotype originates from a woman between 40 and 55 years old with Graves' ophthalmopathy. The chain carries TRBV30 and TRBJ2-5, with TRBD1 matching over 7 bases. The sequenced sample was blood. CDR3 sequence (DNA): TGTGCCTGGACAGGGGGACACCAAGAGACCCAGTACTTC. Translating it yields CAWTGGHQETQYF. The full variable domain, its missing parts supplied by reference TRBV30 and TRBJ2-5, is SQTIHQWPATLVQPVGSPLSLECTVEGTSNPNLYWYRQAAGRGLQLLFYSVGIGQISSEVPQNLSASRPQDRQFILSSKKLLLSDSGFYLCAWTGGHQETQYFGPGTRLLVL.